This T cell receptor (beta chain) was recorded in a study of T cell responses to AZD1222 COVID-19 vaccine. Background on the study: Researchers grouped second doses given at about 4 or about 12 weeks into one pool. General study points: Just 5 to 7 AZD1222 recipients were seropositive at baseline. Repertoire sampling occurred only after the peak T cell response. It should be noted that donors were predominantly white British and more often female, and clonal diversity was possibly underestimated.

With respect to this clone: Its cognate antigen is unknown.

Generated by immunoSEQ multiplex PCR, the TCRdb table keeps only in-frame clones and is missing some. The sample records 25,000 to 35,000 clones, more than 70% being singletons. CDR3 length equals 14 residues. Germline V gives CDR1 GTSNPN, CDR2 SVGIG (reference sequence). V lost 2 bases to trimming and J lost 0 bases, with 8 bases between them. The source is an adult in good health. V is TRBV30 and J is TRBJ2-1, with D unclear. The sequencing used peripheral blood, collected on day 0 of AZD1222 vaccination. The CDR3 DNA follows: TGTGCCTGGAGTTCGGAGAGCTCCTACAATGAGCAGTTCTTC. It specifies CAWSSESSYNEQFF.